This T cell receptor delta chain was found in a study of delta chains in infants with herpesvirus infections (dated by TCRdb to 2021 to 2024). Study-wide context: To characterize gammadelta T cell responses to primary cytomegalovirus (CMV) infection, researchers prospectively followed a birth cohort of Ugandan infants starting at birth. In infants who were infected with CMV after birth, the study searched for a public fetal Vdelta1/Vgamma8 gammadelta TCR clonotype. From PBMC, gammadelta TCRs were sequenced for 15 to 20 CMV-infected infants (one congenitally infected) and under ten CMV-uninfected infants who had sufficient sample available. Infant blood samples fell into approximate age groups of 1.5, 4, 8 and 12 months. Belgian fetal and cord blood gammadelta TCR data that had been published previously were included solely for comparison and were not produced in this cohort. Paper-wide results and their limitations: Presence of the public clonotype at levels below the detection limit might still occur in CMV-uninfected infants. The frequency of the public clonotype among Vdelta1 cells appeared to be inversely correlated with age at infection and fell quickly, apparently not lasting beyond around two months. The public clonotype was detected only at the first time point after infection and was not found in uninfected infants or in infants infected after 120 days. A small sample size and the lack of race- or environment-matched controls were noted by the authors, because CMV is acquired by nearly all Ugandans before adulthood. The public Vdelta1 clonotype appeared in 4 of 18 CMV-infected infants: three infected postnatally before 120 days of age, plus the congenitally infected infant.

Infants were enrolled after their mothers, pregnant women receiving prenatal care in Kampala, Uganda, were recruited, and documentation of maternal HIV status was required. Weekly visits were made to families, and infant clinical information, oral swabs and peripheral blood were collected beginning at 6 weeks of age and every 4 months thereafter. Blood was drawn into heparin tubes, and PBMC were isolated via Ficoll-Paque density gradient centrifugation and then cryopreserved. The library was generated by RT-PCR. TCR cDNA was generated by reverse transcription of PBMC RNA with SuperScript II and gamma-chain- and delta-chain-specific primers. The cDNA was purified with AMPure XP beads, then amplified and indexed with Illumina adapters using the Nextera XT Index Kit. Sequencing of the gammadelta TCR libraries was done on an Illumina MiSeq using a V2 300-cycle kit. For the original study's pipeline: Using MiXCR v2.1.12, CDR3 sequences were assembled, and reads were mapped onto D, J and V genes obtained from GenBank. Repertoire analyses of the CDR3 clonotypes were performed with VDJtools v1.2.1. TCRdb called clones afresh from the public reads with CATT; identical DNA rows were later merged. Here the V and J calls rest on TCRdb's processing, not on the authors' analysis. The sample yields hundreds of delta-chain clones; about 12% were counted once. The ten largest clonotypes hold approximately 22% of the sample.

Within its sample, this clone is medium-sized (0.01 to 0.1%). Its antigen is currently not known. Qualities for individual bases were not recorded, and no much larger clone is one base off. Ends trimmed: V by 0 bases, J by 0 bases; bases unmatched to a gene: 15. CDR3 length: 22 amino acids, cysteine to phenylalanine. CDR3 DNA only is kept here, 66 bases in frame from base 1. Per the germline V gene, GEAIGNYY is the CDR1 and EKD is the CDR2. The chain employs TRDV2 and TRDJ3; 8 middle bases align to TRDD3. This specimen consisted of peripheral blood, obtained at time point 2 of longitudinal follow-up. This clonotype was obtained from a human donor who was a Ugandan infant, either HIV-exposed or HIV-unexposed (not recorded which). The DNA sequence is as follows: TGTGCCTGTGACACCGTCTTTCTACTGGGGGCTGCCAGCTCCTGGGACACCCGACAGATGTTTTTC. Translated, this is CACDTVFLLGAASSWDTRQMFF.